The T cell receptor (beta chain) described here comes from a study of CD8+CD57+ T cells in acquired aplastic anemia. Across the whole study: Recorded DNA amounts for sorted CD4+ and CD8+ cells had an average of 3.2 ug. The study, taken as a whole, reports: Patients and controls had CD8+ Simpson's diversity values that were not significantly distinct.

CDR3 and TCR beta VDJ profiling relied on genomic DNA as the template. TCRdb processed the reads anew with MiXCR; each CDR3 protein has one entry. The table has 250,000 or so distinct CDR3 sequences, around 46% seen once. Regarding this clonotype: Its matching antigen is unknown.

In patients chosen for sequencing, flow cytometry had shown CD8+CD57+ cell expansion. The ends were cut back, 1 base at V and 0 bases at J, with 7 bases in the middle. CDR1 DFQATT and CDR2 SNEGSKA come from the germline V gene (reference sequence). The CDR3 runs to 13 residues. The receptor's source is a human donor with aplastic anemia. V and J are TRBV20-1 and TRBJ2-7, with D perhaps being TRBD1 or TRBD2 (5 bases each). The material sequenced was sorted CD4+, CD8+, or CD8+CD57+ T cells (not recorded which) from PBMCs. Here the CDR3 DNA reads TGCAGTGCTAGAGTCGGGACCTCCTACGAGCAGTACTTC. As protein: CSARVGTSYEQYF.